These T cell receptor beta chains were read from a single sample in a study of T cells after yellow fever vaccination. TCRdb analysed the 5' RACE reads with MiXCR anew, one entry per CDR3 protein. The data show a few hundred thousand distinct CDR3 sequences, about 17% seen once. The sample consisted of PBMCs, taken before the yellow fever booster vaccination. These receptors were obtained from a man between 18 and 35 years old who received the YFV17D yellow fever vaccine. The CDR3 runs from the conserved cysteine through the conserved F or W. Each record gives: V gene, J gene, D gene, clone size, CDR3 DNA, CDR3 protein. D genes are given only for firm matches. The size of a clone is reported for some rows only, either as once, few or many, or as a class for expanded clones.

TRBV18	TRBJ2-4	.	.	TGTGCCAGCTCACCAAGGGAAGGGTCGGGCATTCAGTACTTC	CASSPREGSGIQYF
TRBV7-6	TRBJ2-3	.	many	TGTGCCAGCAGCTTATTCGGGGGCACAGATACGCAGTATTTT	CASSLFGGTDTQYF
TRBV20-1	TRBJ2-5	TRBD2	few	TGCAGTGCTGCGGGGGTACCACAAGAGACCCAGTACTTC	CSAAGVPQETQYF
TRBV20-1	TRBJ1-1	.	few	TGCAGTGCTCACGGGGGGATGTCTGAAGCTTTCTTT	CSAHGGMSEAFF
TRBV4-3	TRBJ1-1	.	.	TGCGCCAGCAGCCAAGAATTTGGCACTGAAGCTTTCTTT	CASSQEFGTEAFF
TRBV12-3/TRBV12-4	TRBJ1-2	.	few	TGTGCCAGCAGTTTAGCAGGTCGTGGCTACACCTTC	CASSLAGRGYTF
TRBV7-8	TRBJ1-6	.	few	TGTGCCAGCAGCTTAGGGCTGGGAGAGGAATCACCCCTCCACTTT	CASSLGLGEESPLHF
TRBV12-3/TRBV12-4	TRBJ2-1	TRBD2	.	TGTGCCAGCAGTCGCGGACTAGCGGGCGTTGGGGAGCAGTTCTTC	CASSRGLAGVGEQFF
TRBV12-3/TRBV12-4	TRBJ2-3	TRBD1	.	TGTGCCAGCAGCACCAGCAGGGGGATAACGCAGTATTTT	CASSTSRGITQYF
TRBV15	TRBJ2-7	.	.	TGTGCCACCAGCAGTCCCTTGGGGCAGTCGCACGAGCAGTACTTC	CATSSPLGQSHEQYF
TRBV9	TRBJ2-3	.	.	TGTGCCAGCAGCGTATCGCCTTTGGACACAGATACGCAGTATTTT	CASSVSPLDTDTQYF
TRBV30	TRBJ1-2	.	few	TGTGCCTGGAGTGCCGCGGCAGGGGTTCATGGCTACACCTTC	CAWSAAAGVHGYTF
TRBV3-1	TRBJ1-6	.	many	TGTGCCAGCAGCTTCACGCAGCGGGACCTAAACTTT	CASSFTQRDLNF
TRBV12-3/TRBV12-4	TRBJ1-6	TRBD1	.	TGTGCCAGCACCCTCGGGACAGGGTATAATTCACCCCTCCACTTT	CASTLGTGYNSPLHF
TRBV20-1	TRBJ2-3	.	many	TGCAGTGCCGCTAGACCCCCAGATACGCAGTATTTT	CSAARPPDTQYF
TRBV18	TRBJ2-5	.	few	TGTGCCAGCTCACCACCCCAGGGACGGGCCGACTTC	CASSPPQGRADF
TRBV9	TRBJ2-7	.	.	TGTGCCAGCAGCGTAGCCCCCAGGGATGGACAGTACGAGCAGTACTTC	CASSVAPRDGQYEQYF
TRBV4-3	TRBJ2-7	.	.	TGCGCCAGCAGCCAAGGACGACAGTACTCCTACGAGCAGTACTTC	CASSQGRQYSYEQYF
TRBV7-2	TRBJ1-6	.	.	TGTGCCAGCAGCCCCGGTTGGGGATCACCCCTCCACTTT	CASSPGWGSPLHF
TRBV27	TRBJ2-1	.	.	TGTGCCAGCAGTTATGACAGGAGCTCCTACAATGAGCAGTTCTTC	CASSYDRSSYNEQFF
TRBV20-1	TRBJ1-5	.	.	TGCAGTGCTAGAGATTACAGGGACAGCAATCAGCCCCAGCATTTT	CSARDYRDSNQPQHF
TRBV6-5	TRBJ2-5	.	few	TGTGCCAGCAGCACTGAGACAGGATCTATTAGAGAGACCCAGTACTTC	CASSTETGSIRETQYF
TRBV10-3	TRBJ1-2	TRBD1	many	TGTGCCATAGACAGGGAAAGTGACTATGGCTACACCTTC	CAIDRESDYGYTF
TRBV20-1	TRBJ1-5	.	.	TGCAGTGCTAGAGGCGGGGGGTCCCAGCATTTT	CSARGGGSQHF
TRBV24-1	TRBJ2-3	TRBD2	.	TGTGCCACCAGTGATTTGGCAACGGCGGGAGGTGGCACAGATACGCAGTATTTT	CATSDLATAGGGTDTQYF
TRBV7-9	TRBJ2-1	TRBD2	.	TGTGCCAGCACCGGGGGGGCCCGCAATGAGCAGTTCTTC	CASTGGARNEQFF
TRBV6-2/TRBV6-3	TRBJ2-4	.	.	TGTGCCAGCAGTCGCAGCTCGGAAGCCAAAAACATTCAGTACTTC	CASSRSSEAKNIQYF
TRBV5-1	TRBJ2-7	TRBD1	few	TGCGCCAGCAGCTTACAGGGAACAGGGGGCTCCTACGAGCAGTACTTC	CASSLQGTGGSYEQYF
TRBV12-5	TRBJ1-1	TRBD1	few	TGTGCTAGTGGTTCGGACAGGGTCACTGAAGCTTTCTTT	CASGSDRVTEAFF
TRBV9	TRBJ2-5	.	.	TGTGCCAGCAGCTCTCACTGGGACTTCCAAGAGACCCAGTACTTC	CASSSHWDFQETQYF
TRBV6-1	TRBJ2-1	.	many	TGTGCCAGCAGTGAATTGGTTGCACCCAATGAGCAGTTCTTC	CASSELVAPNEQFF
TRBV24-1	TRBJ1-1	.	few	TGTGCCACCAGTGATAGCAGGGTGAACACTGAAGCTTTCTTT	CATSDSRVNTEAFF
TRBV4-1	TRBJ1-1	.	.	TGCGCCAGCAGCCATGAACAGGGTGAAGCTTTCTTT	CASSHEQGEAFF
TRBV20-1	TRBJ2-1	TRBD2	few	TGCAGTGCTAGTCGCCCGGGAGCGGGGGCCTACAATGAGCAGTTCTTC	CSASRPGAGAYNEQFF
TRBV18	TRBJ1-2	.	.	TGTGCCAGCTCACTTCAGGGGTTAAACTATGGCTACACCTTC	CASSLQGLNYGYTF
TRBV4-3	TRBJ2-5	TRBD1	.	TGCGCCAGCAGCCAAGACTTGTCCAGGGGGCTCCAAGAGACCCAGTACTTC	CASSQDLSRGLQETQYF
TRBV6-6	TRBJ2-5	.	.	TGTGCCAGCAGTTACTCGCCCTCAAGGCAAGAGACCCAGTACTTC	CASSYSPSRQETQYF
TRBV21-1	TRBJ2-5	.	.	TGTGCCAGCAGCAGGGGAGGAGCGGGGGAAAATCGGCGGGAGACCCAGTACTTC	CASSRGGAGENRRETQYF
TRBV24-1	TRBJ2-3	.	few	TGTGCCACCAGTGACAGCGGCCCAGGGGATACGCAGTATTTT	CATSDSGPGDTQYF
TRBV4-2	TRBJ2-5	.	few	TGTGCCAGCAGCCAAGATCAAATTTTAAATGACGGTGTCCAAGAGACCCAGTACTTC	CASSQDQILNDGVQETQYF